This T cell receptor (beta chain) was documented in a study of blood T cell repertoires in COVID-19. The assay was immunoSEQ multiplex PCR, and TCRdb's table has in-frame clones only and misses some. Of about 300,000 clones listed, about nine tenths were seen once; the top ten hold about 4%. CDR1 SGDLS and CDR2 YYNGEE come from the germline V gene. The CDR3 length is 12 residues. Trimming removed 5 bases from V and 9 bases from J, with 11 bases in between. The gene calls are TRBV9 and TRBJ2-2; the D is unclear. The receptor's source is a young man who had recovered from COVID-19. Sequenced: PBMCs or T cells enriched from blood (not recorded which). CDR3 in DNA: TGTGCCAGCAGTTCCCACTCCTGGGAGCTGTTTTTT. It translates to CASSSHSWELFF.